Included here is one TCR beta chain sequence, with context. Its antigen is currently unknown. This sample is drawn from a study of CD8 T cells in ankylosing spondylitis. Notes on the study in general: In ankylosing spondylitis patients, matched synovial fluid reportedly showed significant enrichment of disease-linked clones. Among TCR beta sequences, a motif of 7 to 9 highly homologous variants appeared characteristic of ankylosing spondylitis blood. Earlier studies detected some motif variants in reactive arthritis synovial fluid and blood. Disease-linked clones were CD8+ and relatively rare in peripheral blood.

The germline CDR1 and CDR2 sequences are SGHNT and YENEEA. CDR3 size: 15 residues. Deletions cut 5 bases from V and 5 bases from J, with 16 bases between. Generation of TCR beta libraries employed quantitative 5'-RACE incorporating molecular barcodes. TCRdb fed the 5' RACE reads into MiXCR, producing one record per CDR3 protein. The sample includes 670,000 or so distinct CDR3 sequences, roughly 19% of them seen just once. The TCR originated in a male donor with ankylosing spondylitis. The source material was blood, either unsorted or a sorted T cell fraction (not recorded which). The V and J genes are TRBV11-3 and TRBJ2-1, with D maybe TRBD2 (5 bases). CDR3 DNA: TGTGCCAGCAGCAAAAGGACTTCCGCCAACAATGAGCAGTTCTTC. Protein product: CASSKRTSANNEQFF.